The 4 T cell receptor beta chains in this list originate from one sample, sequenced in a study of tumor and adjacent non-tumor tissue in lung cancer. A modified ARM-PCR protocol with three rounds of nested PCR amplified TCRbeta. TCRdb ran MiXCR on the multiplex PCR reads and lists one entry per CDR3 protein. The table includes under 150,000 distinct CDR3 sequences, roughly 64% detected once. RNA was extracted from bulk tissue without any cell sorting. What was sequenced was lung tumor tissue. Receptors were obtained from a man younger than 40 with non-small cell lung cancer.

The table lists this clonotype with many counts. The chain joins TRBV20-1 to TRBJ1-6; the D is unclear. Per germline, CDR1 DFQATT and CDR2 SNEGSKA (reference sequence). The CDR3 runs 14 residues. Between the trimmed V and J ends, which lost 0 bases and 6 bases, there was a span of 9 bases. CDR3 loop: CSARDGQFNSPLHF. The CDR3 DNA follows: TGCAGTGCTAGAGATGGCCAGTTTAATTCACCCCTCCACTTT.

Comment on this clonotype: This may stem from a read error, because a much larger clone lies one nucleotide away. J is TRBJ1-2 and V is TRBV4-1, with no clear D. In germline, CDR1 is MGHRA, CDR2 YSYEKL. The CDR3 sequence is 15 residues long. V lost 0 bases and J 7 bases, leaving 15 bases between the germline ends. The CDR3 DNA reads as TGCGCCAGCAGCCAAGAGTCTCCGAGCAACGCTGGCTACACCTTC. It yields the protein CASSQESPSNAGYTF.

On this clonotype itself: The CDR3 carries no conserved terminal phenylalanine or tryptophan, so it likely arises from a read error. The chain employs TRBV20-1 and TRBJ2-7; D is unclear. This CDR3 is built from 14 residues. Germline V CDR1 and CDR2: DFQATT, SNEGSKA (reference sequence). This CDR3 is CTARPTKFSYEQYI. For the CDR3, the DNA is TGCACCGCTAGACCCACAAAATTCTCCTACGAACAGTACATC.

Details on this clonotype: Being one base from a much bigger clone, this may be a read error. V usage is TRBV6-6 and J usage is TRBJ1-2; D not certain. The CDR3 runs 12 residues. V lost 7 bases and J 5 bases, leaving 11 bases between the germline ends. From germline, CDR1 is MNHNY and CDR2 SVGAGI (reference sequence). CDR3 loop: CASTERDYGYTF. The CDR3 DNA is TGTGCCAGCACCGAAAGGGATTATGGCTACACCTTC.